The 23 T cell receptor beta chains presented below share a single source sample, sequenced in a study of blood T cell repertoires in COVID-19. The data were produced by immunoSEQ multiplex PCR, yet TCRdb's version contains in-frame clones alone and is incomplete. The table records fewer than 350,000 clones, more than 75% of them present only once. Sequenced input: PBMCs or T cells enriched from blood (not recorded which). The receptors here all came from a woman aged 55-70 years in a cohort exposed to, infected with or recovered from COVID-19 (not recorded which).

The chain recombines TRBV28 with TRBJ2-1, with TRBD2 identical over 7 bases. The V segment lost 7 bases and the J segment 7 bases; nucleotides outside the gene matches: 16. Germline V lookup: CDR1 MDHEN, CDR2 SYDVKM. The CDR3 covers 16 residues. As DNA, the CDR3 is TGTGCCAGCACCGTTGCTTCCACGGGACTAAGGAATGAGCAGTTCTTC. It is translated as CASTVASTGLRNEQFF.

This clone was seen once. The rearrangement joins TRBV29-1 to TRBJ1-5; 11 bases are a match to TRBD1. The trim removed 7 bases at V and 11 bases at J, leaving 13 bases unmatched. The CDR3 contains 14 residues. In germline, CDR1 is SQVTM, CDR2 ANQGSEA. The DNA of the CDR3 is TGCAGCGCTGTTATGGGACAGGGGGGTCCCACCCAGCATTTT. Translated, it gives CSAVMGQGGPTQHF. Full variable domain (outside the CDR3, taken from reference TRBV29-1 and TRBJ1-5): SAVISQKPSRDICQRGTSLTIQCQVDSQVTMMFWYRQQPGQSLTLIATANQGSEATYESGFVIDKFPISRPNLTFSTLTVSNMSPEDSSIYLCSAVMGQGGPTQHFGDGTRLSIL.

The genes are TRBV7-6 and TRBJ2-3, with TRBD2 identical over 10 bases. This CDR3 contains 18 residues. J was trimmed by 4 bases and V by 5 bases; bases with no gene match: 15. The V gene's germline CDR1 is SGHVS and CDR2 FNYEAQ. CDR3 in DNA: TGTGCCAGCAGCCTAGTAGCGGGAGGAAGAAGGGGTGCAGATACGCAGTATTTT. Protein product: CASSLVAGGRRGADTQYF.

The chain joins TRBV28 to TRBJ1-6; D unresolved. This CDR3 contains 13 residues. Deletions cut 2 bases from V and 7 bases from J, with 6 bases between. The V gene's germline CDR1 is MDHEN and CDR2 SYDVKM. CDR3: CASSLDENSPLHF. The CDR3 DNA sequence: TGTGCCAGCAGTTTAGATGAGAATTCACCCCTCCACTTT.

The V and J genes are TRBV3-1 (or the pseudogene TRBV3-2) and TRBJ1-2, with D possibly matching TRBD1 (6 bases). This CDR3 is built from 14 residues. V lost 2 bases, J lost 6 bases, and 13 bases lay in between. Germline V CDR1 and CDR2: LGHDT, YNNKEL (reference sequence). CDR3 nucleotide sequence: TGTGCCAGCAGCCAATTAGTAGGGGGGGATGGCTACACCTTC. It translates to CASSQLVGGDGYTF.

J is TRBJ2-5 and V is TRBV3-1 (or the pseudogene TRBV3-2); D gene unclear. This CDR3 spans 13 amino acids. Germline CDR1 reads LGHDT; CDR2 reads YNNKEL (reference sequence). Trimming stripped 4 bases from V and 4 bases from J, with 10 bases between. For the CDR3, the DNA is TGTGCCAGCAGCCCCCCTTCCAGAGAGACCCAGTACTTC. Amino acid sequence: CASSPPSRETQYF.

This clone was picked up one time. The chain carries TRBV30 and TRBJ1-5, with unresolved D. Germline V gene lookup returns CDR1 GTSNPN and CDR2 SVGIG (reference sequence). V was shortened by 3 bases and J by 6 bases, with 12 bases between the two germline ends. The CDR3 totals 13 residues. DNA for the CDR3: TGTGCCTGGAGGGTGGACGGGAGTCAGCCCCAGCATTTT. Protein sequence: CAWRVDGSQPQHF.

The V call is TRBV28, the J call TRBJ2-4, with D hard to call. The germline CDR1 and CDR2 sequences are MDHEN and SYDVKM. This CDR3 is 14 amino acids long. Trimming left V 2 bases short and J 3 bases short, with 8 bases between. The CDR3: CASSLGLNKNIQYF. DNA of the CDR3: TGTGCCAGCAGTTTAGGGCTGAACAAAAACATTCAGTACTTC.

The chain employs TRBV2 and TRBJ2-5; D possibly corresponds to TRBD1 (5 bases). V lost 4 bases to trimming and J lost 5 bases, with 14 bases between them. The CDR3 runs 14 residues. Germline values: CDR1 SNHLY, CDR2 FYNNEI. The CDR3: CASSVVGVGETQYF. The CDR3 nucleotides are TGTGCCAGCAGTGTGGTAGGGGTAGGCGAGACCCAGTACTTC.

The chain couples TRBV30 to TRBJ1-4; 7 bases are shared with TRBD1. Germline V gives CDR1 GTSNPN, CDR2 SVGIG (reference sequence). V lost 2 bases and J lost 3; bases outside the gene matches: 9. This CDR3 region has 16 residues. Here the CDR3 reads CAWSKDRVKANEKLFF. CDR3 in DNA: TGTGCCTGGAGTAAAGACAGGGTCAAGGCTAATGAAAAACTGTTTTTT.

This chain uses TRBV10-3 with TRBJ2-1; 14 bases map to TRBD2. This CDR3 region has 15 residues. Germline V gene lookup returns CDR1 ENHRY and CDR2 SYGVKD. J lost 8 bases, V lost 6 bases, and 6 bases had no gene match. The CDR3 region has the DNA TGTGCCATCAGCCCGGGGACTAGCGGGAGCTATGAGCAGTTCTTC. This sequence encodes CAISPGTSGSYEQFF.

The V call is TRBV11-2, the J call TRBJ2-1; 9 nucleotides agree with TRBD2. Germline V lookup: CDR1 SGHAT, CDR2 FQNNGV. The trim removed 1 base at V and 7 bases at J, leaving 11 bases unmatched. The CDR3 loop spans 17 amino acids. CDR3 DNA: TGTGCCAGCAGCTTAGGGGTTTTGGCTAGCGGGACGAATGAGCAGTTCTTC. Amino acids: CASSLGVLASGTNEQFF.

This clone was detected once. V is TRBV5-4 and J is TRBJ2-7; 7 nucleotides agree with TRBD2. V was pared by 4 bases and J by 5 bases, with 12 bases of the junction left unmatched. The CDR3 loop spans 15 amino acids. Germline CDR1 reads SGHNT; CDR2 reads YYREEE (reference sequence). The CDR3 region has the DNA TGTGCCAGCAGCCCATCCCCACTAGCGACCCACGAGCAGTACTTC. This gives the protein CASSPSPLATHEQYF. Looking up the rest from reference TRBV5-4 and TRBJ2-7 gives the full variable domain: ETGVTQSPTHLIKTRGQQVTLRCSSQSGHNTVSWYQQALGQGPQFIFQYYREEENGRGNFPPRFSGLQFPNYSSELNVNALELDDSALYLCASSPSPLATHEQYFGPGTRLTVT.

This sequence joins TRBV11-2 and TRBJ2-7; 11 nucleotides agree with TRBD2. This CDR3 is 15 amino acids long. Germline V gene lookup returns CDR1 SGHAT and CDR2 FQNNGV. The ends lost 5 bases at V and 2 bases at J; junction bases unmatched: 5. The DNA of the CDR3 is TGTGCCAGCAGCCCACTTAGCGGGAGGGCCTACGAGCAGTACTTC. Amino acid sequence: CASSPLSGRAYEQYF.

This chain connects TRBV13 to TRBJ1-6; 9 nucleotides line up with TRBD1. V shed 4 bases and J 5 bases; nucleotides not matched to a gene: 3. The CDR3 is 15 residues long. CDR1 is PRHDT and CDR2 is FYEKMQ in the germline V gene (reference sequence). CDR3 bases: TGTGCCAGCAGCTGGGACAGGGACAATAATTCACCCCTCCACTTT. It is translated as CASSWDRDNNSPLHF.

The CDR3 loop is CASSWGDYSDTQYF. In DNA form, the CDR3 reads TGCGCCAGCAGCTGGGGGGACTATTCAGATACGCAGTATTTT. This chain uses TRBV5-1 with TRBJ2-3; 7 nucleotides agree with TRBD2. The CDR3 length is 14 residues. Unmatched junction bases numbered 5, after V lost 3 bases and J lost 4 bases. Germline CDR1 SGHRS, CDR2 YFSETQ.

The J gene is TRBJ1-1, the V gene TRBV6-5; D is unresolved. Germline-derived CDR1 and CDR2 are MNHEY and SVGAGI. V was shortened by 6 bases and J by 1 base, with 9 bases between the two germline ends. CDR3 length: 13 residues. CDR3 coding DNA: TGTGCCAGCAGACTAACTAGGAACACTGAAGCTTTCTTT. It encodes CASRLTRNTEAFF.

This sequence joins TRBV28 and TRBJ1-3; 8 bases agree with TRBD1. The ends lost 5 bases at V and 0 bases at J; junction bases unmatched: 3. This CDR3 comprises 15 residues. The germline CDR1 and CDR2 sequences are MDHEN and SYDVKM. This CDR3 is CASSETGGSGNTIYF. CDR3 DNA: TGTGCCAGCAGTGAAACAGGGGGCTCTGGAAACACCATATATTTT.

V usage is TRBV29-1 and J usage is TRBJ2-3; possibly TRBD1 for D (6 bases). V was shortened by 6 bases and J by 5 bases, with 9 bases between the two germline ends. Germline CDR1 and CDR2: SQVTM and ANQGSEA. CDR3 length equals 11 residues. CDR3 bases: TGCAGCGTGGGGGACATAGATACGCAGTATTTT. Translating it yields CSVGDIDTQYF.

The chain links TRBV24-1 to TRBJ2-3; no clear D gene. The CDR3 consists of 12 residues. CDR1 is KGHDR and CDR2 is SFDVKD in the germline V gene. Trimming removed 12 bases from V and 3 bases from J, with 12 bases in between. The CDR3 region is CAFPKATDTQYF. CDR3 DNA: TGTGCCTTTCCGAAAGCAACAGATACGCAGTATTTT.

This rearrangement joins TRBV7-9 to TRBJ2-2; weak D call: TRBD1 (6 bases). The germline gives CDR1 SEHNR, CDR2 FQNEAQ (reference sequence). Trimming took off 2 bases at V and 0 bases at J, with 7 bases between the two ends. The CDR3 spans 15 residues. CDR3 sequence reads: CASSLRTANTGELFF. The CDR3 region has the DNA TGTGCCAGCAGCTTAAGGACAGCGAACACCGGGGAGCTGTTTTTT.

The chain is built from TRBV7-3 and TRBJ2-1, with a possible D match to TRBD1 (5 bases). CDR3 length equals 16 residues. V was shortened by 4 bases and J by 2 bases, with 15 bases between the two germline ends. Per the germline V gene, CDR1 is SGHTA and CDR2 is FQGTGA. The CDR3 protein is CASSSQGSSAYNEQFF. As DNA, the CDR3 is TGTGCCAGCAGCTCCCAGGGTAGCAGCGCCTACAATGAGCAGTTCTTC.

This clone appeared a single time. The CDR3 loop is CASSVGGSLYSPLHF. CDR3 nucleotides: TGTGCCAGCAGCGTCGGAGGAAGTCTCTATTCACCCCTCCACTTT. This chain connects TRBV9 to TRBJ1-6, with unresolved D. CDR3 size: 15 residues. Deletions cut 2 bases from V and 8 bases from J, with 14 bases between. Germline V lookup: CDR1 SGDLS, CDR2 YYNGEE.